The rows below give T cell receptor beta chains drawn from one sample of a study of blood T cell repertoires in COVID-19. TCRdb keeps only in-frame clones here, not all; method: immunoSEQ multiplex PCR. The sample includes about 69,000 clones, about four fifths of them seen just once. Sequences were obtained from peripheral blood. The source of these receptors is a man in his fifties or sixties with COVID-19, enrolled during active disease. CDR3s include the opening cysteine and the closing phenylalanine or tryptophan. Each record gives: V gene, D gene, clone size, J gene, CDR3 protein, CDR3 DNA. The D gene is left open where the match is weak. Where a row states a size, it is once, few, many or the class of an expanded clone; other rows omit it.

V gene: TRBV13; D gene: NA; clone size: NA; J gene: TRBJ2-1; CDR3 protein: CASSLEGETYNEQFF; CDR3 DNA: TGTGCCAGCAGCTTAGAAGGGGAAACCTACAATGAGCAGTTCTTC
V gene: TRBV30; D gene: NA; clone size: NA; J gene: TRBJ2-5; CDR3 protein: CAWSVGSIRGQYF; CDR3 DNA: TGTGCCTGGAGTGTTGGGTCTATTCGAGGGCAGTACTTC
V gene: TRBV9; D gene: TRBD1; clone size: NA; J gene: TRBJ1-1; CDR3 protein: CASSGPTGRLNTEAFF; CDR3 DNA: TGTGCCAGCAGCGGACCGACAGGGAGGCTGAACACTGAAGCTTTCTTT
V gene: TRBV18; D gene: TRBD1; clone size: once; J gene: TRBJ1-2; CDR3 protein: CASSPLDRVDGYTF; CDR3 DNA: TGTGCCAGCTCACCCCTAGACAGGGTTGATGGCTACACCTTC
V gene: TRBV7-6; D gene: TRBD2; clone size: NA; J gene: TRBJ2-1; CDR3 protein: CASSSSGGSSYNEQFF; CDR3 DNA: TGTGCCAGCAGTTCTAGCGGGGGGAGCTCCTACAATGAGCAGTTCTTC
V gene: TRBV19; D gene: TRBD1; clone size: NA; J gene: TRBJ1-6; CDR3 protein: CASSGQGHSPLHF; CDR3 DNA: TGTGCCAGTAGTGGACAGGGGCATTCACCCCTCCACTTT
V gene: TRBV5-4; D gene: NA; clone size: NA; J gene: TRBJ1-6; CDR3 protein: CASSLAATGYNSPLHF; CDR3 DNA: TGTGCCAGCAGCTTGGCGGCGACAGGTTATAATTCACCCCTCCACTTT
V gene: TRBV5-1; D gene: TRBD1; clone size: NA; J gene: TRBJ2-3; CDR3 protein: CASIPGTGASTDTQYF; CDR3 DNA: TGCGCCAGCATACCCGGGACAGGGGCTAGCACAGATACGCAGTATTTT
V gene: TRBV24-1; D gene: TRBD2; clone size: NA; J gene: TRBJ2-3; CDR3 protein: CATSDNTGLAGTDTQYF; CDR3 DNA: TGTGCCACCAGTGATAACACGGGACTAGCGGGAACAGATACGCAGTATTTT
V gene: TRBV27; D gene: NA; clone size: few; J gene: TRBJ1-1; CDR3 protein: CASSKNRVQWSTEAFF; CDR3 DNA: TGTGCCAGCAGTAAAAACAGGGTTCAGTGGAGCACTGAAGCTTTCTTT
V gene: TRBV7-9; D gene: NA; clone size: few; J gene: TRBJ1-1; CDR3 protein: CASRTGGNTEAFF; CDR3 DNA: TGTGCCAGCAGGACCGGGGGGAACACTGAAGCTTTCTTT
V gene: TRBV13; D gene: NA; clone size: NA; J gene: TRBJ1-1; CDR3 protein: CASSPDSIFGAFF; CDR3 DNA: TGTGCCAGCAGCCCGGACAGTATATTCGGAGCTTTCTTT
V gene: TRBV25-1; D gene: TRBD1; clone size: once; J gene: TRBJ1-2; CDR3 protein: CAQTSRDRGQPVHGYTF; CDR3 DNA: TGTGCCCAAACATCCAGGGACAGGGGCCAACCAGTGCATGGCTACACCTTC
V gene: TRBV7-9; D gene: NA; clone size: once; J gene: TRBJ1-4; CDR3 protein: CASSRDSEKLFF; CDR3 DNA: TGTGCCAGCAGCCGAGACAGTGAAAAACTGTTTTTT
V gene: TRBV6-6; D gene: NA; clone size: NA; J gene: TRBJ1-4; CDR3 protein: CASSLKGVGEKLFF; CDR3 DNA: TGTGCCAGCAGTTTAAAGGGGGTCGGGGAAAAACTGTTTTTT
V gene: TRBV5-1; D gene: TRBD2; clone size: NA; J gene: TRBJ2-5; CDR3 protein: CASATSGAYQETQYF; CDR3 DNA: TGCGCCAGCGCCACTAGCGGGGCTTACCAAGAGACCCAGTACTTC
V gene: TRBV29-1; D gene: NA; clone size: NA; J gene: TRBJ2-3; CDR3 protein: CSTGTGKEAQYF; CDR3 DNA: TGCAGCACCGGAACCGGGAAAGAGGCGCAGTATTTT
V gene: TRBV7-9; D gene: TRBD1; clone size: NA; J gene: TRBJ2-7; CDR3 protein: CASSVGQGVTDYEQYF; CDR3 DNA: TGTGCCAGCAGCGTCGGACAGGGAGTGACAGACTACGAGCAGTACTTC
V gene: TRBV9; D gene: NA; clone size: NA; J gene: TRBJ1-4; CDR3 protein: CASSVDGREKLFF; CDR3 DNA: TGTGCCAGCAGCGTAGACGGTCGAGAAAAACTGTTTTTT
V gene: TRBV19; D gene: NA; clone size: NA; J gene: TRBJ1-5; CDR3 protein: CASSDSGSNQPQHF; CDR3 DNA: TGTGCCAGTAGTGATAGCGGGAGCAATCAGCCCCAGCATTTT
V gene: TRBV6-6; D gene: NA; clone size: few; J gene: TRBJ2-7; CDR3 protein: CASSTLVGANEQYF; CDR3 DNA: TGTGCCAGCAGCACCCTAGTTGGGGCTAACGAGCAGTACTTC
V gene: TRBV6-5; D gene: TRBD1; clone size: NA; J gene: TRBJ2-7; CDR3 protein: CATSIGDSYEQYF; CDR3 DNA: TGTGCCACCAGCATCGGGGACAGCTACGAGCAGTACTTC
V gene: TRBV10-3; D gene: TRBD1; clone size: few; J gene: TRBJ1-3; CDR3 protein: CAIRRGQPNTIYF; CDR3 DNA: TGTGCCATCAGGAGGGGACAGCCAAACACCATATATTTT
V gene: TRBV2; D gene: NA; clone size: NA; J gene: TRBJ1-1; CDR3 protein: CASSVQVNTEAFF; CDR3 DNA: TGTGCCAGCAGTGTACAGGTGAACACTGAAGCTTTCTTT
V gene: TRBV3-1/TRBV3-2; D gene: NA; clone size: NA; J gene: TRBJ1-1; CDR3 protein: CASSQGPSGTEAFF; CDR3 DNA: TGTGCCAGCAGCCAAGGCCCTTCGGGCACTGAAGCTTTCTTT
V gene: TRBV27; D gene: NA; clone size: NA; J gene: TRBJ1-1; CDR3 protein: CASSSIFAGENTEAFF; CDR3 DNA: TGTGCCAGCAGCTCAATCTTTGCAGGGGAGAACACTGAAGCTTTCTTT
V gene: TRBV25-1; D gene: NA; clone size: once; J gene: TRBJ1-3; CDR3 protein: CASSESAGSGNTIYF; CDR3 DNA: TGTGCCAGCAGTGAATCAGCGGGCTCTGGAAACACCATATATTTT
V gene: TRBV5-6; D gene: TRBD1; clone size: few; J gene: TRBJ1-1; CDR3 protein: CASSLWPAGGPTEAFF; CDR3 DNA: TGTGCCAGCAGCTTGTGGCCCGCAGGGGGCCCCACTGAAGCTTTCTTT
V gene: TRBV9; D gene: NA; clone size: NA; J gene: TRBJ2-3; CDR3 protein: CASSAPPGRPDTQYF; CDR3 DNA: TGTGCCAGCAGCGCCCCTCCAGGGCGACCAGATACGCAGTATTTT
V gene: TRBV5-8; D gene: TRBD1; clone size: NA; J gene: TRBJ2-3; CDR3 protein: CASSTTGVPDTQYF; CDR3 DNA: TGTGCCAGCAGCACGACAGGGGTCCCAGATACGCAGTATTTT
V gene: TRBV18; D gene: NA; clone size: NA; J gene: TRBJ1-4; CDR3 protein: CASSELQGLNEKLFF; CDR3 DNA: TGTGCCAGCTCTGAATTACAGGGCCTTAATGAAAAACTGTTTTTT
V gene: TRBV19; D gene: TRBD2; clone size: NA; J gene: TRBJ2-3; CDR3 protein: CASTPLAGNTDTQYF; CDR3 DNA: TGTGCCAGTACCCCACTAGCGGGGAACACAGATACGCAGTATTTT
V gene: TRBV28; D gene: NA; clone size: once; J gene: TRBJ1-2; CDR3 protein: CASSLPPGRIGYTF; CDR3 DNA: TGTGCCAGCTCTCTCCCCCCAGGGAGGATAGGCTACACCTTC
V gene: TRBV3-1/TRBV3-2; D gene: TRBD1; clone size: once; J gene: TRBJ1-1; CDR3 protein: CASSQGRGTGGAMEAFF; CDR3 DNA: TGTGCCAGCAGCCAAGGCCGAGGGACAGGGGGCGCGATGGAAGCTTTCTTT
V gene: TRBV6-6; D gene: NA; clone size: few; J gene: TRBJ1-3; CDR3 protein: CASSYPTDASGNTIYF; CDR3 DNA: TGTGCCAGCAGTTACCCGACAGATGCCTCTGGAAACACCATATATTTT
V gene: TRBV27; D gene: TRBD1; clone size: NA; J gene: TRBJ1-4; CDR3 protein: CASSWDRGEKLFF; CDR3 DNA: TGTGCCAGCAGTTGGGACAGAGGGGAAAAACTGTTTTTT
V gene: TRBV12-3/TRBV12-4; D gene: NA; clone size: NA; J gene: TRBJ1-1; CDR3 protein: CASSLNRTPFF; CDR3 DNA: TGTGCCAGCAGTTTGAATCGGACACCTTTCTTT
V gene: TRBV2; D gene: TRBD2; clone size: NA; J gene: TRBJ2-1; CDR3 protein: CASSGLADHNEQFF; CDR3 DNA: TGTGCCAGCAGTGGACTAGCGGATCACAATGAGCAGTTCTTC
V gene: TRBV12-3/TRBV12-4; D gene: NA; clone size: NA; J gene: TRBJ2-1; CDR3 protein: CASVSFGDNEQFF; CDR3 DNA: TGTGCCAGCGTAAGTTTTGGAGACAATGAGCAGTTCTTC
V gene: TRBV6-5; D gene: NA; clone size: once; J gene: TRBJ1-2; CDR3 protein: CASMFYRELGYTF; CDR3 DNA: TGTGCCAGCATGTTCTACAGGGAACTTGGCTACACCTTC